This T cell receptor beta chain was sequenced in a study of T-cell memory formation after mild COVID-19. Study information: Among the donors, TCR clusters were largely specific to each donor. Findings of the study overall: Whereas later expanders leaned CD4+, clones contracting day 15 to 85 showed a balanced CD4/CD8 makeup. Cross-reactive memory apparently joined, as some responding clones appeared in pre-infection memory.

The CDR3 sequence is 17 residues long. V was pared by 5 bases and J by 2 bases, with 13 bases of the junction left unmatched. The germline V gene encodes CDR1 SEHNR and CDR2 FQNEAQ (reference sequence). Remarks on this clonotype: Its antigen is unidentified.

TCRdb recomputed calls from the 5' RACE reads with MiXCR, one row per CDR3 protein. The top ten hold approximately 5% of the sample, which has about 110,000 distinct CDR3 sequences, roughly a sixth seen once. V and J are TRBV7-9 and TRBJ2-3, with 7 bases aligning to TRBD2. The source is a man younger than 30 who had mild COVID-19 (a few samples of this study predate the infection). Cell type and time point are not known. Sample: PBMCs or a T cell subset sorted from them (not recorded which). CDR3 DNA: TGTGCCAGCAGCCCCCCCGGGATGCGGGGGTCCACAGATACGCAGTATTTT. It is translated as CASSPPGMRGSTDTQYF.